These 32 T cell receptor beta chains were all obtained from the same sample, sequenced in a study of a mutant IDH1 vaccine in newly diagnosed glioma. The antigens for these receptors are not known. Time point here: week 35, safety follow-up. Vaccination used 300 ug of mutant IDH1 20-mer peptide per dose, with topical imiquimod. Method: immunoSEQ multiplex PCR; TCRdb's copy keeps in-frame clones and lacks some. The sample gives about 48,000 clones, roughly three quarters of which show up once; more than 6.5% is in the top ten. Sequenced material: PBMCs, taken from a glioma patient whose treatment included an IDH1 peptide vaccine. The receptors were sampled from a man aged 35 to 55 with glioma.

This rearrangement joins TRBV4-1 to TRBJ2-3; 9 bases are shared with TRBD2. In germline, CDR1 is MGHRA, CDR2 YSYEKL. The CDR3 spans 17 residues. The V gene end was trimmed by 0 bases and the J gene end by 4 bases; junction bases not matched to a gene: 8. As DNA, the CDR3 is TGCGCCAGCAGCCAAGAACTCGGCGGGGGGGCGGCAGATACGCAGTATTTT. This translates into CASSQELGGGAADTQYF.

The chain uses TRBV2 and TRBJ1-1; the D gene is possibly TRBD1 (6 bases). Germline V CDR1 and CDR2: SNHLY, FYNNEI. V shed 10 bases and J shed 0 bases, with 15 bases lying between them. CDR3 length: 14 residues. Here the CDR3 reads CATRPGALNTEAFF. For the CDR3, the DNA is TGTGCCACAAGGCCAGGGGCCCTGAACACTGAAGCTTTCTTT. Complete variable domain (other parts from reference TRBV2 and TRBJ1-1): EPEVTQTPSHQVTQMGQEVILRCVPISNHLYFYWYRQILGQKVEFLVSFYNNEISEKSEIFDDQFSVERPDGSNFTLKIRSTKLEDSAMYFCATRPGALNTEAFFGQGTRLTVV.

The chain couples TRBV5-1 to TRBJ2-3; no clear D gene. Per the germline V gene, CDR1 is SGHRS and CDR2 is YFSETQ. Trimming left V 2 bases short and J 0 bases short, with 7 bases between. The CDR3 loop spans 14 amino acids. CDR3 sequence: CASSFQTSTDTQYF. The DNA of the CDR3 is TGCGCCAGCAGCTTCCAGACTAGCACAGATACGCAGTATTTT.

This sequence joins TRBV9 and TRBJ2-7; TRBD2 aligns across 8 bases. Germline assignment: CDR1 SGDLS and CDR2 YYNGEE. The CDR3 length is 14 residues. V was pared by 3 bases and J by 5 bases, with 7 bases of the junction left unmatched. CDR3 region: CASSGTGGVDEQYF. The CDR3 DNA reads TGTGCCAGCAGCGGAACGGGGGGGGTCGACGAGCAGTACTTC.

The chain links TRBV5-1 to TRBJ1-1; 7 bases are a match to TRBD1. The CDR3 loop spans 13 amino acids. CDR1 and CDR2 from the germline V gene are SGHRS and YFSETQ. After removal of 2 bases from V and 5 bases from J, the junction contained 3 bases not matched to a gene. The CDR3 nucleotides read TGCGCCAGCAGCTTTACAGGGGAGACTGAAGCTTTCTTT. Translation: CASSFTGETEAFF.

The chain carries TRBV15 and TRBJ2-7, with D perhaps given as TRBD1 or TRBD2 (5 bases each). Between the trimmed V and J ends, which lost 0 bases and 2 bases, there was a span of 17 bases. The germline V gene has CDR1 LNHNV and CDR2 YYDKDF (reference sequence). The CDR3 is made up of 17 amino acids. CDR3 DNA: TGTGCCACCAGCAGAGATTATACAGGTCTAGCAACCTACGAGCAGTACTTC. It is translated as CATSRDYTGLATYEQYF. Complete variable domain (other parts from reference TRBV15 and TRBJ2-7): DAMVIQNPRYQVTQFGKPVTLSCSQTLNHNVMYWYQQKSSQAPKLLFHYYDKDFNNEADTPDNFQSRRPNTSFCFLDIRSPGLGDTAMYLCATSRDYTGLATYEQYFGPGTRLTVT.

The V gene is TRBV6-5, the J gene TRBJ2-7; D possibly uses TRBD1 or TRBD2 (5 bases each). Between the trimmed V and J ends, which lost 5 bases and 0 bases, there was a span of 11 bases. This CDR3 contains 14 residues. Germline loops: CDR1 MNHEY, CDR2 SVGAGI. The CDR3 DNA follows: TGTGCCAGCAGTCCTGGGACGGGCTCCTACGAGCAGTACTTC. Encoded protein: CASSPGTGSYEQYF.

The chain is built from TRBV10-2 and TRBJ1-1; unclear D gene. With 4 bases removed from V and 11 bases from J, the gap between germline ends came to 11 bases. The CDR3 contains 11 residues. In germline, CDR1 is WSHSY, CDR2 SAAADI. CDR3 DNA: TGCGCCAGCAGTGTTGAGGGATCGGCTTTCTTT. This sequence encodes CASSVEGSAFF.

The chain combines TRBV15 with TRBJ1-2; possible D gene TRBD1, 6 bases. CDR3 length equals 15 residues. The V end lost 0 bases, the J end lost 6 bases, and 14 bases lay between the germline ends. Germline V gene lookup returns CDR1 LNHNV and CDR2 YYDKDF (reference sequence). CDR3 loop: CATSRDQGMGNGYTF. In DNA, the CDR3 is TGTGCCACCAGCAGAGATCAGGGGATGGGAAATGGCTACACCTTC.

This chain connects TRBV7-2 to TRBJ2-7; 13 bases match TRBD2. Trimming at V came to 1 base and at J to 5 bases, leaving 11 bases not matched to a gene. The CDR3 spans 18 residues. Germline lookup yields CDR1 SGHTA and CDR2 FQGNSA. CDR3 nucleotide sequence: TGTGCCAGCAGCTTAGGACTAGCGGGGGGCGGACTTCTCGACGAGCAGTACTTC. This codes for CASSLGLAGGGLLDEQYF.

This clone is a singleton in its sample. J is TRBJ2-2 and V is TRBV5-4; the D gene is possibly TRBD2 (6 bases). V lost 5 bases, J lost 6 bases, and 17 bases lay in between. From germline, CDR1 is SGHNT and CDR2 YYREEE (reference sequence). This CDR3 is 15 amino acids long. Here the CDR3 reads CASSQAGIRPGELFF. In nucleotides, the CDR3 is TGTGCCAGCAGTCAGGCGGGGATTCGGCCCGGGGAGCTGTTTTTT.

The CDR3, as DNA: TGTGCCAGCTCCTCCGACTCCCGTGGCTACGAGCAGTACTTC. Amino acids: CASSSDSRGYEQYF. The V and J genes are TRBV18 and TRBJ2-7; D unclear. V dropped 6 bases and J dropped 3 bases, with 15 bases sitting between them. The germline gives CDR1 KGHSH, CDR2 LQKENI. The CDR3 is 14 amino acids.

The rearrangement uses TRBV4-1 and TRBJ2-2; 7 bases line up with TRBD2. Germline CDR1 and CDR2: MGHRA and YSYEKL. Losses at the gene ends were 1 base for V and 3 bases for J; bases not matched to a gene: 5. The CDR3 runs to 16 residues. This CDR3 is CASSQVRRGYTGELFF. CDR3 sequence (DNA): TGCGCCAGCAGCCAAGTACGGCGGGGGTACACCGGGGAGCTGTTTTTT.

This rearrangement joins TRBV15 to TRBJ2-1, with 11 bases matching TRBD2. CDR1 LNHNV and CDR2 YYDKDF come from the germline V gene (reference sequence). This CDR3 comprises 17 residues. V was pared by 0 bases and J by 7 bases, with 8 bases of the junction left unmatched. The CDR3 reads CATSRDRLAGGLNEQFF. The CDR3 DNA reads TGTGCCACCAGCAGAGATCGGCTAGCGGGGGGCTTAAATGAGCAGTTCTTC.

The chain couples TRBV5-1 to TRBJ2-2; possible D gene TRBD1, 6 bases. CDR3 length: 14 amino acids. Germline CDR1 SGHRS, CDR2 YFSETQ. The V gene lost 5 bases and the J gene lost 1 base, with 9 bases spanning the gap. The CDR3 DNA sequence: TGCGCCAGCAGTCAACAGGGGAACACCGGGGAGCTGTTTTTT. It encodes CASSQQGNTGELFF.

This clone was seen more than once but under ten times. V usage is TRBV27 and J usage is TRBJ2-7; 9 bases align to TRBD2. Looked up from germline, CDR1 is MNHEY and CDR2 is SMNVEV (reference sequence). With 5 bases clipped from V and 2 bases from J, the junction kept 13 bases outside the gene matches. This CDR3 is built from 17 residues. Written as DNA, the CDR3 is TGTGCCAGCAGTCCCCTAGTGAGCGGGGGGCTAGCCTACGAGCAGTACTTC. Amino acids: CASSPLVSGGLAYEQYF.

The CDR3 DNA is TGTGCCAGTAGTGGAAAAGGGACGGCGAACACTGAAGCTTTCTTT. Translation gives CASSGKGTANTEAFF. The gene calls are TRBV19 and TRBJ1-1; the D gene is possibly TRBD1 (5 bases). The V end was cut by 5 bases, the J end by 1 base, with 14 bases between. Germline V lookup: CDR1 LNHDA, CDR2 SQIVND (reference sequence). The CDR3 spans 15 residues.

The CDR3 region is CASSQDWGEKLFF. The CDR3 bases are TGTGCCAGCAGCCAAGATTGGGGGGAAAAACTGTTTTTT. The V gene is TRBV14, the J gene TRBJ1-4; perhaps TRBD1 as D (5 bases). The CDR3 runs to 13 residues. The V end lost 0 bases, the J end lost 8 bases, and 7 bases lay between the germline ends. Germline V gives CDR1 SGHDN, CDR2 FVKESK. Complete variable domain (other parts from reference TRBV14 and TRBJ1-4): EAGVTQFPSHSVIEKGQTVTLRCDPISGHDNLYWYRRVMGKEIKFLLHFVKESKQDESGMPNNRFLAERTGGTYSTLKVQPAELEDSGVYFCASSQDWGEKLFFGSGTQLSVL.

This CDR3 is CASSPRLGHEQFF. The CDR3 DNA sequence: TGCGCCAGCAGCCCTAGACTAGGACATGAGCAGTTCTTC. V usage is TRBV4-1 and J usage is TRBJ2-1, with a possible D match to TRBD2 (6 bases). The ends were cut back, 4 bases at V and 8 bases at J, with 12 bases in the middle. The CDR3 sequence is 13 residues long. Germline CDR1 reads MGHRA; CDR2 reads YSYEKL.

This clone was observed a single time. CDR3 coding DNA: TGTGCCAGCAGCTCCCGAGGGACCCCGAGTGAGCTGTTTTTT. It specifies CASSSRGTPSELFF. The chain couples TRBV7-2 to TRBJ2-2, with D tentatively TRBD1 or TRBD2 (5 bases each). Germline V gene data show CDR1 as SGHTA and CDR2 as FQGNSA. The CDR3 covers 14 residues. V was shortened by 4 bases and J by 11 bases, with 17 bases between the two germline ends.

This clone was found a few times. V gene TRBV19 combines with J gene TRBJ1-2; 7 bases match TRBD1. V was pared by 11 bases and J by 6 bases, with 9 bases of the junction left unmatched. Germline V gene data show CDR1 as LNHDA and CDR2 as SQIVND (reference sequence). The CDR3 contains 12 residues. The CDR3 nucleotides are TGTGCCGCCAGGACAGGTGTGGATGGCTACACCTTC. Protein product: CAARTGVDGYTF.

This clone was counted a few times. The chain combines TRBV7-8 with TRBJ1-1; no reliable D call. Trimming left V 1 base short and J 0 bases short, with 6 bases between. The CDR3 has 14 amino acids. Germline assignment: CDR1 SGHVS and CDR2 FQNEAQ. DNA for the CDR3: TGTGCCAGCAGCTTAGTTACCCTGAACACTGAAGCTTTCTTT. The encoded protein is CASSLVTLNTEAFF.

The chain uses TRBV19 and TRBJ2-1, with 7 bases that match TRBD1. Trimming removed 7 bases from V and 10 bases from J; junction bases left unmatched: 13. The CDR3 runs to 14 residues. The germline gives CDR1 LNHDA, CDR2 SQIVND (reference sequence). This CDR3 reads CASTFGQAEEEQFF. The CDR3 coding sequence is TGTGCCAGTACCTTTGGACAGGCTGAAGAGGAGCAGTTCTTC.

This chain uses TRBV5-5 with TRBJ2-5, with TRBD2 matching over 10 bases. The CDR3 loop spans 14 amino acids. With 2 bases clipped from V and 5 bases from J, the junction kept 3 bases outside the gene matches. Germline V gene data show CDR1 as SGHKS and CDR2 as YYEKEE (reference sequence). CDR3 residues: CASSFRLAGETQYF. CDR3 nucleotide sequence: TGTGCCAGCAGCTTTAGACTAGCGGGTGAGACCCAGTACTTC.

The chain links TRBV7-7 to TRBJ2-3, with 11 bases aligning to TRBD2. V was pared by 1 base and J by 3 bases, with 12 bases of the junction left unmatched. The CDR3 loop spans 19 amino acids. Germline-derived CDR1 and CDR2 are SSHAT and FNYEAQ (reference sequence). The CDR3 sequence is CASSLDGNSGGVGTDTQYF. In DNA, the CDR3 is TGTGCCAGCAGCTTAGATGGGAATAGCGGGGGGGTAGGAACAGATACGCAGTATTTT.

The genes are TRBV7-2 and TRBJ2-7, with 7 nucleotides matching TRBD2. Germline CDR1 reads SGHTA; CDR2 reads FQGNSA. The CDR3 is 14 residues long. The V gene end was trimmed by 5 bases and the J gene end by 6 bases; junction bases not matched to a gene: 10. In DNA form, the CDR3 reads TGTGCCAGCAGCCCCACCCTACTAGCGCGCGAGCAGTACTTC. It yields the protein CASSPTLLAREQYF.

The V gene is TRBV6-6, the J gene TRBJ1-2; perhaps TRBD1 as D (6 bases). This CDR3 contains 13 residues. With 6 bases removed from V and 2 bases from J, the gap between germline ends came to 10 bases. The germline CDR1 and CDR2 sequences are MNHNY and SVGAGI (reference sequence). The CDR3 reads CASSLDRNYGYTF. CDR3 DNA: TGTGCCAGCAGCCTAGACAGGAACTATGGCTACACCTTC.

The CDR3 region is CASSSDFGSNQPQHF. The DNA of the CDR3 is TGTGCCAGCAGCTCCGATTTTGGTTCTAATCAGCCCCAGCATTTT. J is TRBJ1-5 and V is TRBV7-2; D ambiguous. The V gene lost 4 bases and the J gene lost 4 bases, with 14 bases spanning the gap. Germline V CDR1 and CDR2: SGHTA, FQGNSA. The length of the CDR3 is 15 residues.

V is TRBV19 and J is TRBJ2-7; D not certain. Trimming cost V 1 base and J 1 base, with 8 bases left between them. Per germline, CDR1 LNHDA and CDR2 SQIVND (reference sequence). This CDR3 region has 14 residues. CDR3 region: CASSIGALSYEQYF. The CDR3 DNA sequence: TGTGCCAGTAGTATAGGAGCATTGTCCTACGAGCAGTACTTC.

V gene TRBV2 combines with J gene TRBJ1-2; TRBD1 aligns across 9 bases. CDR3 length: 15 residues. The V and J ends lost 0 bases and 8 bases, in that order; junction bases with no gene match: 7. CDR1 is SNHLY, CDR2 FYNNEI, per germline. CDR3 residues: CASSEAGGQGWGYTF. CDR3 DNA sequence: TGTGCCAGCAGTGAAGCGGGAGGACAGGGGTGGGGCTACACCTTC.

The chain recombines TRBV19 with TRBJ1-1; D call uncertain. The CDR3 is 13 amino acids. CDR1 and CDR2 from the germline V gene are LNHDA and SQIVND (reference sequence). V was cut by 1 base and J by 5 bases, with 8 bases left in between. DNA for the CDR3: TGTGCCAGTAGTATAGTCGAAGGGACTGAAGCTTTCTTT. Protein sequence: CASSIVEGTEAFF.

The gene calls are TRBV2 and TRBJ2-5; D may be TRBD2 (7 bases). This CDR3 spans 14 amino acids. CDR1 is SNHLY, CDR2 FYNNEI, per germline. The germline V and J ends were trimmed by 4 bases and 5 bases, with 14 bases remaining between them. CDR3 sequence reads: CASSVGGGVETQYF. Written as DNA, the CDR3 is TGTGCCAGCAGTGTTGGGGGGGGCGTTGAGACCCAGTACTTC.